This TCR beta chain appears in the sequencing data of a study of T-cell memory formation after mild COVID-19. As for the study in general: The study found TCR clusters largely donor specific.

MiXCR, run by TCRdb on the 5' RACE reads, gives a single entry per CDR3 protein. The sample has 450,000 or so distinct CDR3 sequences, roughly 23% seen once. Germline assignment: CDR1 SGHRS and CDR2 YFSETQ. After removal of 4 bases from V and 9 bases from J, the junction contained 13 bases not matched to a gene. This CDR3 is 15 amino acids long. Study results and caveats: There was a balanced CD4/CD8 profile in clones contracting day 15 to 85, and later expanders leaned CD4+. Pre-infection memory carried some responding clones, suggesting that cross-reactive memory joined. Contracting CD4+ clones sat mainly in CM and EM; CD8+ in EMRA.

Regarding this clonotype: What it recognizes is unknown.

This sequence originates from an adult woman who had mild COVID-19 (a few samples of this study predate the infection). Cell type and time point are not known. The V call is TRBV5-1, the J call TRBJ2-1, with TRBD2 matching over 7 bases. Sequencing was done on a sample of PBMCs or a T cell subset sorted from them (not recorded which). The CDR3 sequence: CASSPPSGARGEQFF. The CDR3 nucleotides read TGCGCCAGCAGCCCACCTAGCGGTGCGAGGGGTGAGCAGTTCTTC.